This T cell receptor (beta chain) was sequenced in a study of patients with pleural tuberculosis (dated 2014 in TCRdb). This clonotype was recorded at least ten times. No antigen is known for it. The input lacks base qualities; no much larger clone sits a single base away. The sequencing machine was an Illumina Genome Analyzer IIx. TCRdb applied fastp at Q25 and MiXCR to the public reads, then kept only in-frame beta chains. Duplicate CDR3 protein sequences are folded into a single record with the most common DNA and genes. Within this sample are 45,000 to 60,000 distinct CDR3 sequences, with 5.5% to 8% of them counted one time only. The top ten clones comprise 16% of the sample. V is clipped by 4 bases and J by 8 bases, and the sequence between their germline boundaries is 8 bases long. CDR1 SNHLY and CDR2 FYNNEI are derived from the germline V gene. There are 12 amino acids in the CDR3, from cysteine to phenylalanine inclusive. Kept here is only the CDR3 DNA, which spans 36 bases and is read in frame from base 1.

Recombination connected TRBV2 to TRBJ1-4; the D gene is not confidently resolved. The sequence was collected from a human donor with pleural tuberculosis. At the DNA level, the sequence is TGTGCCAGCAGTGCGGAGAAAGAAAAACTGTTTTTT. This yields the protein CASSAEKEKLFF.